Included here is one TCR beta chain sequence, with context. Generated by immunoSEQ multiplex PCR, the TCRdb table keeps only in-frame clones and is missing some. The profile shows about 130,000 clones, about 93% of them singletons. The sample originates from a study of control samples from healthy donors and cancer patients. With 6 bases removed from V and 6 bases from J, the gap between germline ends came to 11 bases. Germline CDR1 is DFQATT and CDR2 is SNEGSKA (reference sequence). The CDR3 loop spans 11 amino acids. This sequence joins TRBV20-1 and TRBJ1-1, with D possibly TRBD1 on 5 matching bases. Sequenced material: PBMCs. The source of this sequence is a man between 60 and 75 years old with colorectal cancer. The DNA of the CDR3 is TGCAGTGCCCGTTGGGACGCTGAAGCTTTCTTT. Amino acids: CSARWDAEAFF.